This T cell receptor (beta chain) is from a study of response to subunit inactivated influenza vaccine. Using its own MiXCR run on the RT-PCR reads, TCRdb lists one record per CDR3 protein. The sample yields roughly 500,000 distinct CDR3 sequences, approximately 16% seen once. Whole-study results and caveats: Each seasonal flu vaccination may recruit only limited new T cells, authors suggested.

As regards this clonotype: No antigen is known for it.

The starting material was CD4+ T cells sorted from PBMCs, obtained less than 30 months after vaccination. The clonotype was recovered from a man between 50 and 69 years old who received an inactivated influenza vaccine.

This chain's CDR3 is CASSERRTGVATGELFF. In DNA form, the CDR3 reads TGTGCCAGCAGTGAACGGCGGACAGGGGTGGCCACCGGGGAGCTGTTTTTT. V and J are TRBV2 and TRBJ2-2; 9 nucleotides align to TRBD1. Germline values: CDR1 SNHLY, CDR2 FYNNEI. V shed 2 bases, J shed 4 bases, and the junction held 8 bases outside the gene matches. The CDR3 extends over 17 amino acids.